Sequencing of this TCR beta chain was carried out in a study of blood T cells in healthy people across ages. A second PCR, run for roughly 7 to 12 cycles, used a sample-barcoded 5' primer plus a J-beta primer mix. TCRdb processed the 5' RACE reads anew with MiXCR; each CDR3 protein has one entry. The data show about 760,000 distinct CDR3 sequences, 56% seen once. Trimming took off 0 bases at V and 1 base at J, with 16 bases between the two ends. There are 18 residues in the CDR3. Germline V gene data show CDR1 as MDHEN and CDR2 as SYDVKM. The V and J genes are TRBV28 and TRBJ1-5, with a tentative D call TRBD1 (5 bases). This sequence was found in a man aged 40-49 years in good health. The sequenced sample was blood. The CDR3 DNA follows: TGTGCCAGCAGTTTATGGGCTGGAGGGGTTTCGAGCAATCAGCCCCAGCATTTT. Amino acid sequence: CASSLWAGGVSSNQPQHF.